This T cell receptor (beta chain) comes out of a study of blood T cells in healthy people across ages. This clonotype was counted only a few times. A second PCR, run for roughly 7 to 12 cycles, used a sample-barcoded 5' primer plus a J-beta primer mix. TCRdb ran MiXCR on the 5' RACE reads and lists one entry per CDR3 protein. The sample yields about 1.7 million distinct CDR3 sequences, roughly 28% seen once. Aged about 6 to 100, donors were systemically healthy Caucasians from Russia. The CDR3 is 14 residues long. From germline, CDR1 is SGHTA and CDR2 FQGNSA. V lost 5 bases, J lost 5 bases, and 15 bases lay in between.

This TCR came from a woman under 40 in good health. Sequencing was done on a sample of blood. The rearrangement uses TRBV7-2 and TRBJ1-2; D perhaps matches TRBD1 (6 bases). The CDR3 spells CASSGAGAQYGYTF. The DNA of the CDR3 is TGTGCCAGCAGCGGGGCAGGGGCCCAGTATGGCTACACCTTC.